Below are 7 T cell receptor beta chains sequenced from a single sample in a study of technical replicates of blood from a handful of donors. Sequencing used immunoSEQ multiplex PCR; TCRdb keeps in-frame clones, though not all of them. The table lists 75,000 to 85,000 clones, over 75% of them singletons. Material for sequencing was PBMCs. All receptors come from a human donor in good health. Some clones in this sample may be carry-over from other donors' samples.

The rearrangement links TRBV5-8 to TRBJ1-1; D is unresolved. With 1 base removed from V and 3 bases from J, the gap between germline ends came to 7 bases. Germline CDR1 reads SGHTS; CDR2 reads YDEGEE. The CDR3 sequence is 13 residues long. The CDR3 coding sequence is TGTGCCAGCAGCTTGTCTGGAGACACTGAAGCTTTCTTT. Amino acids: CASSLSGDTEAFF. Based on the CDR3 plus reference TRBV5-8 and TRBJ1-1, the full variable domain is EAGVTQSPTHLIKTRGQQATLRCSPISGHTSVYWYQQALGLGLQFLLWYDEGEERNRGNFPPRFSGRQFPNYSSELNVNALELEDSALYLCASSLSGDTEAFFGQGTRLTVV.

This chain uses TRBV7-9 with TRBJ2-3; maybe TRBD1 (5 bases). The V gene's germline CDR1 is SEHNR and CDR2 FQNEAQ (reference sequence). This CDR3 is 15 amino acids long. The V end was cut by 0 bases, the J end by 0 bases, with 7 bases between. CDR3 in amino acids: CASSLATASTDTQYF. Here the CDR3 DNA reads TGTGCCAGCAGCTTAGCGACAGCAAGCACAGATACGCAGTATTTT.

V usage is TRBV21-1 and J usage is TRBJ2-7; TRBD2 is the table's D call, not checked against the DNA. TRBV21-1 is annotated as a pseudogene. CDR3 length: 14 amino acids. Here the CDR3 reads CASSPTSGSYEQYF. Here the CDR3 DNA reads TGTGCCAGCAGTCCAACTAGCGGGAGCTACGAGCAGTACTTC.

V is TRBV4-3 and J is TRBJ2-7, with TRBD2 matching over 8 bases. The CDR3 is 18 amino acids. Germline-derived CDR1 and CDR2 are LGHNA and YSLEER. The trim removed 0 bases at V and 2 bases at J, leaving 12 bases unmatched. The CDR3 is CASSQDPPSAGAPYEQYF. Written as DNA, the CDR3 is TGCGCCAGCAGCCAAGATCCCCCTTCAGCGGGGGCCCCCTACGAGCAGTACTTC.

The rearrangement uses TRBV4-1 and TRBJ1-1; D remains unclear. Germline assignment: CDR1 MGHRA and CDR2 YSYEKL. This CDR3 is 13 amino acids long. Deletions cut 3 bases from V and 5 bases from J, with 10 bases between. The CDR3 region has the DNA TGCGCCAGCAGCCATCCAGGACTGACTGAAGCTTTCTTT. The encoded protein is CASSHPGLTEAFF.

CDR3 loop: CAIYPGQNYGYTF. CDR3 bases: TGTGCCATATATCCGGGACAGAATTATGGCTACACCTTC. The chain couples TRBV6-1 to TRBJ1-2; 7 nucleotides line up with TRBD1. Germline loops: CDR1 MNHNS, CDR2 SASEGT. V trimming: 10 bases; J trimming: 5 bases; junction bases outside the gene matches: 10. The CDR3 loop spans 13 amino acids.

V gene TRBV7-2 combines with J gene TRBJ2-3; the D is unclear. Germline CDR1 reads SGHTA; CDR2 reads FQGNSA. The CDR3 spans 13 residues. V lost 5 bases to trimming and J lost 5 bases, with 11 bases between them. DNA of the CDR3: TGTGCCAGCAGCATAAACTTAAGAGATACGCAGTATTTT. Its protein is CASSINLRDTQYF. Based on the CDR3 plus reference TRBV7-2 and TRBJ2-3, the full variable domain is GAGVSQSPSNKVTEKGKDVELRCDPISGHTALYWYRQSLGQGLEFLIYFQGNSAPDKSGLPSDRFSAERTGGSVSTLTIQRTQQEDSAVYLCASSINLRDTQYFGPGTRLTVL.